This T cell receptor (beta chain) was captured in a study of blood T cell repertoires in COVID-19. Overall study context: Whether acute or convalescent, the COVID-19 samples came from the United States, Italy and Spain. Sources were T cells, B-cell-depleted T cells, or PBMCs; the material itself was cDNA or gDNA.

In the source study's methods: How many nucleated cells were present was estimated from reference gene primer amplification. Assay: immunoSEQ multiplex PCR; the TCRdb copy retains only in-frame clones and omits some. The DNA was the basis for D and trimming; V, J and clone size are from that table. The data hold approximately 110,000 clones, with around 84% observed a single time. The CDR3 is 14 residues long. Per germline, CDR1 SGHRS and CDR2 YFSETQ. The V segment lost 0 bases and the J segment 7 bases; nucleotides outside the gene matches: 6. Sequenced input: peripheral blood. The origin of this receptor is a man aged 40-55 years with acute or convalescent COVID-19. V is TRBV5-1 and J is TRBJ2-7, with 8 bases matching TRBD1. CDR3 sequence: CASSLGQGAPEQYF. DNA for the CDR3: TGCGCCAGCAGCTTGGGGCAGGGGGCGCCTGAGCAGTACTTC.